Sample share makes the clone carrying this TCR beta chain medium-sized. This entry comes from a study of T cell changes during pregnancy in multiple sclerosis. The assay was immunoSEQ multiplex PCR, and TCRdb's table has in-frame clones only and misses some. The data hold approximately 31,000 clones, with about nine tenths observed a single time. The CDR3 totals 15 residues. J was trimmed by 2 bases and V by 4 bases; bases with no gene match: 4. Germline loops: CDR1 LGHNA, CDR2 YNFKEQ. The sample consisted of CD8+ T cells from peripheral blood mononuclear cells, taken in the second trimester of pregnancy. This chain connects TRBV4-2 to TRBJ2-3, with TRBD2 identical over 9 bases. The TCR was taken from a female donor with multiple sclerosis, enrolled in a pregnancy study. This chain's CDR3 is CASSREREATDTQYF. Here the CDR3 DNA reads TGTGCCAGCAGCCGAGAGCGGGAGGCCACAGATACGCAGTATTTT.